The present T cell receptor beta chain was sequenced within a study of OX40 agonist ivuxolimab in advanced cancers. The overall study: The dose-escalation cohort had hepatocellular carcinoma, melanoma, renal cell or head and neck cancer. Partial responses were recorded for three patients, including one with hepatocellular carcinoma and two with cutaneous melanoma.

Clones were read by immunoSEQ multiplex PCR, and TCRdb kept only the in-frame ones, dropping some. The sample has over 55,000 clones; 65% to 80% are singletons. The CDR3 extends over 14 amino acids. Per the germline V gene, CDR1 is MDHEN and CDR2 is SYDVKM. Trimming at V came to 4 bases and at J to 8 bases, leaving 5 bases not matched to a gene. The chain combines TRBV28 with TRBJ1-2; 12 bases align to TRBD1. The TCR was taken from an adult with an advanced solid tumor such as melanoma, head and neck, liver or kidney cancer. The sequences come from CD4+ or CD8+ T cells sorted from blood, collected in a trial of the OX40 agonist ivuxolimab. CDR3 protein: CASSSGTGGWGYTF. CDR3 sequence (DNA): TGTGCCAGCAGTTCCGGGACAGGGGGCTGGGGCTACACCTTC.